This passage covers 23 T cell receptor beta chains from one sample sequenced in a study of CD8 T cells in Susac syndrome. With random hexamers, reverse transcription was performed on about 0.5 to 1 ug of RNA. TCRdb reprocessed the immunoSEQ multiplex PCR reads via MiXCR and lists one record per CDR3 protein. The table lists about 210,000 distinct CDR3 sequences, about 95% of them singletons. The sequenced sample was CD4+ T cells from PBMCs. These TCRs come from a human donor with multiple sclerosis.

V is TRBV12-3 or TRBV12-4 and J is TRBJ2-3; D is perhaps TRBD1 or TRBD2 (6 bases each). The CDR3 sequence is 15 residues long. V was trimmed by 4 bases and J by 0 bases, leaving 11 bases between them. CDR3 DNA: TGTGCCAGCAGTTGGAGGGGGACTAGCACAGATACGCAGTATTTT. It specifies CASSWRGTSTDTQYF.

V usage is TRBV27 and J usage is TRBJ1-1, with 8 bases that match TRBD1. The CDR3 spans 17 residues. Germline V gives CDR1 MNHEY, CDR2 SMNVEV (reference sequence). V dropped 5 bases and J dropped 1; count of bases not matched to a gene: 12. Here the CDR3 DNA reads TGTGCCAGCAGTACGGACAGGGCTCAAAACTGGAACACTGAAGCTTTCTTT. Translating it yields CASSTDRAQNWNTEAFF.

The chain uses TRBV20-1 and TRBJ2-1; weak D call: TRBD2 (7 bases). The germline V and J ends were trimmed by 5 bases and 4 bases, with 15 bases remaining between them. Germline loops: CDR1 DFQATT, CDR2 SNEGSKA (reference sequence). The CDR3 is 14 amino acids. The CDR3 here is CSASSGGGYNEQFF. CDR3 coding DNA: TGCAGTGCTTCTAGCGGAGGGGGGTACAATGAGCAGTTCTTC.

This chain joins TRBV29-1 and TRBJ1-2, with D unclear. This CDR3 is 12 amino acids long. With 7 bases removed from V and 2 bases from J, the gap between germline ends came to 11 bases. The germline CDR1 and CDR2 sequences are SQVTM and ANQGSEA. The CDR3 region is CSAAGWNYGYTF. In DNA, the CDR3 is TGCAGCGCCGCGGGTTGGAACTATGGCTACACCTTC.

The chain links TRBV29-1 to TRBJ1-5, with TRBD1 as a possible D gene (6 bases). Deletions cut 4 bases from V and 9 bases from J, with 16 bases between. Looked up from germline, CDR1 is SQVTM and CDR2 is ANQGSEA. This CDR3 has 13 amino acids. CDR3 region: CSVGEGGALPQHF. DNA for the CDR3: TGCAGCGTTGGGGAGGGGGGGGCACTGCCCCAGCATTTT.

This sequence joins TRBV9 and TRBJ2-3; the D is unclear. Trimming took 0 bases from V and 6 from J, leaving 11 bases between them. Germline lookup yields CDR1 SGDLS and CDR2 YYNGEE. CDR3 length equals 14 residues. The CDR3 loop reads CASSVDPAADTQYF. CDR3 coding DNA: TGTGCCAGCAGCGTAGATCCGGCGGCGGATACGCAGTATTTT. The whole variable domain, filled in from reference TRBV9 and TRBJ2-3, reads DSGVTQTPKHLITATGQRVTLRCSPRSGDLSVYWYQQSLDQGLQFLIQYYNGEERAKGNILERFSAQQFPDLHSELNLSSLELGDSALYFCASSVDPAADTQYFGPGTRLTVL.

The chain links TRBV5-6 to TRBJ2-7; D may be TRBD2 (6 bases). This CDR3 has 14 residues. Germline V CDR1 and CDR2: SGHDT, YYEEEE. Trimming left V 4 bases short and J 3 bases short, with 14 bases between. The chain's CDR3 is CASSPDGLSYEQYF. The CDR3, as DNA: TGTGCCAGCAGCCCGGACGGACTAAGCTACGAGCAGTACTTC.

This chain uses TRBV11-3 with TRBJ2-1, with 10 positions matching TRBD2. Trimming at V came to 5 bases and at J to 2 bases, leaving 6 bases not matched to a gene. The CDR3 contains 16 residues. In germline, CDR1 is SGHNT, CDR2 YENEEA. The CDR3 DNA reads as TGTGCCAGCAGCACCGGACTAGCGGAGGCCTACAATGAGCAGTTCTTC. This gives the protein CASSTGLAEAYNEQFF.

This chain joins TRBV11-2 and TRBJ2-5; 9 positions match TRBD2. The length of the CDR3 is 14 residues. The junction had 4 bases not matched to a gene; V was cut back by 3 bases and J by 5 bases. Germline assignment: CDR1 SGHAT and CDR2 FQNNGV. This chain's CDR3 is CASSFSGGVETQYF. CDR3 sequence (DNA): TGTGCCAGCAGCTTTAGCGGGGGAGTGGAGACCCAGTACTTC.

This clonotype is a singleton in its sample. This chain uses TRBV15 with TRBJ2-1; 12 bases fit TRBD2. This CDR3 is 20 amino acids long. Germline lookup yields CDR1 LNHNV and CDR2 YYDKDF (reference sequence). V dropped 1 base and J dropped 0; count of bases not matched to a gene: 10. In nucleotides, the CDR3 is TGTGCCACCAGCAGAGCACTAGCGGGAGGATTGGGAAGCTCCTACAATGAGCAGTTCTTC. The encoded protein is CATSRALAGGLGSSYNEQFF.

The chain couples TRBV25-1 to TRBJ2-2; 9 bases map to TRBD2. The CDR3 is 16 residues long. The germline V gene has CDR1 MGHDK and CDR2 SYGVNS. The trim removed 4 bases at V and 6 bases at J, leaving 9 bases unmatched. CDR3 loop: CASSGGSGRAPGELFF. CDR3 nucleotides: TGTGCCAGCAGTGGTGGTAGCGGGAGAGCCCCCGGGGAGCTGTTTTTT.

This clonotype occurred once. V usage is TRBV6-5 and J usage is TRBJ1-6, with unresolved D. The CDR3 sequence is 14 residues long. Trimming removed 6 bases at V and 5 bases at J, with 11 bases between. Germline values: CDR1 MNHEY, CDR2 SVGAGI. CDR3 DNA: TGTGCCAGCAGCAAGCGGACGGATAATTCACCCCTCCACTTT. It codes for CASSKRTDNSPLHF.

This sequence joins TRBV9 and TRBJ2-2, with 14 nucleotides matching TRBD2. The V and J ends lost 4 bases and 4 bases, in that order; junction bases with no gene match: 6. Germline CDR1 is SGDLS and CDR2 is YYNGEE. The CDR3 contains 17 residues. The chain's CDR3 is CASSKRGTSGSTGELFF. CDR3 sequence (DNA): TGTGCCAGCAGCAAACGCGGGACTAGCGGGAGCACCGGGGAGCTGTTTTTT.

The chain couples TRBV4-1 to TRBJ1-2; D is uncertain. Germline V gene sequence: CDR1 MGHRA, CDR2 YSYEKL. The CDR3 contains 14 residues. Trimming left V 3 bases short and J 2 bases short, with 10 bases between. DNA of the CDR3: TGCGCCAGCAGCCATATCGGGCTAAACTATGGCTACACCTTC. Translation gives CASSHIGLNYGYTF.

The J gene is TRBJ2-1, the V gene TRBV24-1, with 10 positions matching TRBD2. V was clipped by 7 bases and J by 7 bases; unmatched bases: 12. Germline V lookup: CDR1 KGHDR, CDR2 SFDVKD. The CDR3 totals 16 residues. The CDR3 loop reads CATSETRASGSNEQFF. The CDR3 region has the DNA TGTGCCACCAGCGAAACCAGGGCTAGCGGGAGTAATGAGCAGTTCTTC.

This clonotype was found once. The rearrangement uses TRBV20-1 and TRBJ2-5, with D maybe TRBD1 (6 bases). V dropped 1 base and J dropped 5 bases, with 17 bases sitting between them. Germline CDR1 is DFQATT and CDR2 is SNEGSKA (reference sequence). The CDR3 has 15 amino acids. This CDR3 is CSARATGRVLETQYF. The CDR3 DNA follows: TGCAGTGCTAGAGCGACAGGTCGGGTTCTGGAGACCCAGTACTTC.

This rearrangement joins TRBV27 to TRBJ1-1; D is unresolved. Per germline, CDR1 MNHEY and CDR2 SMNVEV (reference sequence). Trimming stripped 3 bases from V and 6 bases from J, with 14 bases between. CDR3 length equals 14 residues. CDR3 nucleotide sequence: TGTGCCAGCAGTTTTTTCCCCCGGTTGGCTGAAGCTTTCTTT. Its protein product is CASSFFPRLAEAFF.

This rearrangement joins TRBV9 to TRBJ1-3; a possible D gene is TRBD1 (6 bases). Trimming removed 0 bases from V and 0 bases from J, with 10 bases in between. The germline CDR1 and CDR2 sequences are SGDLS and YYNGEE. The CDR3 loop spans 16 amino acids. As DNA, the CDR3 is TGTGCCAGCAGCGTAGGACAGGACCTCTCTGGAAACACCATATATTTT. Amino acids: CASSVGQDLSGNTIYF.

A single count supports this clonotype. The chain employs TRBV12-3 or TRBV12-4 and TRBJ2-1; 10 bases match TRBD2. V was pared by 5 bases and J by 9 bases, with 10 bases of the junction left unmatched. The CDR3 runs 15 residues. Here the CDR3 DNA reads TGTGCCAGCAGTCCCCTCAGCGGGGGGGCGGGTGAGCAGTTCTTC. The encoded protein is CASSPLSGGAGEQFF.

The chain has TRBV29-1 and TRBJ2-5; 7 nucleotides align to TRBD1. The CDR3 extends over 13 amino acids. Germline V gives CDR1 SQVTM, CDR2 ANQGSEA. V gave up 3 bases and J gave up 2 bases; unmatched junction bases: 3. The CDR3 DNA reads TGCAGCGTTGAGCCGGACAGGCAAGAGACCCAGTACTTC. It is translated as CSVEPDRQETQYF.

Only a few counts were recorded for this clonotype. The chain uses TRBV12-3 or TRBV12-4 and TRBJ2-1; 9 bases are a match to TRBD2. The ends lost 2 bases at V and 3 bases at J; junction bases unmatched: 2. The length of the CDR3 is 15 residues. In DNA form, the CDR3 reads TGTGCCAGCAGTTTATTAGCGGGAGACTACAATGAGCAGTTCTTC. Its protein product is CASSLLAGDYNEQFF.

This clonotype came up a few times. The chain combines TRBV27 with TRBJ2-1; TRBD2 aligns across 11 bases. Germline V lookup: CDR1 MNHEY, CDR2 SMNVEV (reference sequence). The V and J ends lost 3 bases and 1 base, in that order; junction bases with no gene match: 8. The CDR3 covers 18 residues. The CDR3 is CASSFRLAGGSSYNEQFF. The CDR3 bases are TGTGCCAGCAGTTTTCGGCTAGCGGGAGGTAGTTCCTACAATGAGCAGTTCTTC.

The V gene is TRBV7-9, the J gene TRBJ2-7; D not certain. V gave up 5 bases and J gave up 5 bases, with 7 bases separating them. The CDR3 length is 11 residues. The germline V gene encodes CDR1 SEHNR and CDR2 FQNEAQ (reference sequence). The CDR3 bases are TGTGCCAGCAGCCGGCTCGACGAGCAGTACTTC. Protein: CASSRLDEQYF. Full variable domain (missing parts from reference TRBV7-9 and TRBJ2-7): DTGVSQNPRHKITKRGQNVTFRCDPISEHNRLYWYRQTLGQGPEFLTYFQNEAQLEKSRLLSDRFSAERPKGSFSTLEIQRTEQGDSAMYLCASSRLDEQYFGPGTRLTVT.